The next 10 T cell receptor beta chains were all read from a single sample in a study of vaccination and CD4 T cells after COVID-19. Treatment denoted: roughly 11-day PBMC culture with coronavirus spike peptide pools or control peptides (ViraFEST assay). Their recognized antigens are unknown. With the Oncomine TCR Beta short-read assay, DNA from cultured CD4+ T cells was sequenced. TCRdb processed the PCR reads anew with MiXCR; each CDR3 protein has one entry. The sample includes roughly 13,000 distinct CDR3 sequences, 50% of them seen just once. What was sequenced was CD4+ T cells from blood, cultured in vitro. The receptors were gathered from a human donor who had recovered from COVID-19.

This clonotype was seen a few times. This chain joins TRBV10-3 and TRBJ1-1; D unresolved. The V gene's germline CDR1 is ENHRY and CDR2 SYGVKD. V was clipped by 4 bases and J by 0 bases, with 6 bases between them. This CDR3 is built from 13 residues. The CDR3 DNA reads TGTGCCATCAGTGGAGGTGTGAACACTGAAGCTTTCTTT. It translates to CAISGGVNTEAFF.

The gene calls are TRBV2 and TRBJ1-3; D gene unclear. Germline V gene sequence: CDR1 SNHLY, CDR2 FYNNEI. Deletions cut 5 bases from V and 0 bases from J, with 14 bases between. The CDR3 spans 16 residues. CDR3 loop: CASSPSDKASGNTIYF. In DNA form, the CDR3 reads TGTGCCAGCAGTCCCTCTGACAAAGCCTCTGGAAACACCATATATTTT.

This clonotype was counted only a few times. This chain joins TRBV7-8 and TRBJ1-2, with TRBD1 as a possible D gene (6 bases). Per germline, CDR1 SGHVS and CDR2 FQNEAQ. Trimming left V 5 bases short and J 7 bases short, with 14 bases between. The length of the CDR3 is 13 residues. This CDR3 is CASSLPRGGGYTF. CDR3 coding DNA: TGTGCCAGCAGCCTACCTAGAGGGGGTGGCTACACCTTC.

This clonotype was counted a few times. V usage is TRBV28 and J usage is TRBJ1-2, with D possibly being TRBD1 (6 bases). V lost 8 bases to trimming and J lost 6 bases, with 28 bases between them. The CDR3 length is 17 residues. Germline V CDR1 and CDR2: MDHEN, SYDVKM. CDR3 sequence: CASGGGSGVGLKDGYTF. The CDR3 DNA reads TGTGCCAGCGGAGGGGGTTCTGGGGTGGGGTTAAAAGATGGCTACACCTTC.

The rearrangement uses TRBV5-4 and TRBJ1-2; 8 bases fit TRBD1. CDR1 and CDR2 from the germline V gene are SGHNT and YYREEE (reference sequence). CDR3 size: 13 residues. V was clipped by 4 bases and J by 8 bases; unmatched bases: 7. The CDR3 loop reads CASSVGQAEGYTF. The CDR3 nucleotides read TGTGCCAGCAGCGTGGGACAGGCGGAGGGCTACACCTTC.

The genes are TRBV30 and TRBJ1-6, with 8 bases aligning to TRBD1. This CDR3 has 13 amino acids. The J segment lost 10 bases and the V segment lost 4 bases, leaving 6 bases of the junction unmatched. The germline gives CDR1 GTSNPN, CDR2 SVGIG (reference sequence). CDR3 sequence reads: CAWTMTGASPLHF. CDR3 in DNA: TGTGCCTGGACCATGACAGGGGCCTCACCCCTCCACTTT.

V and J are TRBV6-1 and TRBJ1-2; D gene ambiguous. The V gene lost 5 bases and the J gene lost 7 bases, with 14 bases spanning the gap. The CDR3 loop spans 13 amino acids. In germline, CDR1 is MNHNS, CDR2 SASEGT. The CDR3 spells CASSTLRVTGYTF. The CDR3 region has the DNA TGTGCCAGCAGTACCCTCCGCGTAACTGGCTACACCTTC.

The chain is built from TRBV20-1 and TRBJ1-6; TRBD1 might be the D (6 bases). Germline CDR1 is DFQATT and CDR2 is SNEGSKA (reference sequence). The CDR3 spans 14 residues. Trimming shortened V by 2 bases and J by 9 bases, and 14 bases separated the two germline ends. CDR3 in amino acids: CSARPQGRSSPLHF. In nucleotides, the CDR3 is TGCAGTGCTAGACCACAGGGACGAAGTTCACCCCTCCACTTT.

This clonotype was counted only a few times. V usage is TRBV24-1 and J usage is TRBJ2-5, with D perhaps assigned TRBD1 or TRBD2 (6 bases each). The CDR3 covers 13 residues. Germline V gene sequence: CDR1 KGHDR, CDR2 SFDVKD. Between the trimmed V and J ends, which lost 3 bases and 5 bases, there was a span of 9 bases. DNA for the CDR3: TGTGCCACCAGTGATGGGGGGCAGGAGACCCAGTACTTC. It encodes CATSDGGQETQYF.

The DNA of the CDR3 is TGTGCCAGTACCGCATCATGGGCTAATGGGATCTATGGCTACACCTTC. Its translation: CASTASWANGIYGYTF. The rearrangement joins TRBV19 to TRBJ1-2; unclear D gene. The CDR3 has 16 residues. With 7 bases removed from V and 4 bases from J, the gap between germline ends came to 22 bases. The V gene's germline CDR1 is LNHDA and CDR2 SQIVND (reference sequence).